This T cell receptor (beta chain) is from a study of blood T cell repertoires in COVID-19. Whole-study context: Acute and convalescent COVID-19 samples came from the United States, Italy and Spain.

In the study's own analysis: Quantification of nucleated cells was approximated via reference gene primer amplification. Assay used: immunoSEQ multiplex PCR; TCRdb lists only in-frame clones, some missing. Clonal size and the V and J genes are those of that table, whereas D and trimming came from the DNA. The table shows about 360,000 clones, with approximately 85% occurring only once. The ends lost 6 bases at V and 3 bases at J; junction bases unmatched: 4. The V gene's germline CDR1 is LNHNV and CDR2 YYDKDF (reference sequence). The CDR3 extends over 13 amino acids. Allocation to cohorts depended on clinical history reported by the participants.

This clonotype originated in a woman aged 40 to 50 with acute COVID-19. Sequencing was performed on PBMCs or T cells enriched from blood (not recorded which). The V and J genes are TRBV15 and TRBJ1-1; 7 bases are shared with TRBD1. Here the CDR3 reads CATSNDRDTEAFF. CDR3 nucleotide sequence: TGTGCCACCAGTAATGACAGGGACACTGAAGCTTTCTTT.